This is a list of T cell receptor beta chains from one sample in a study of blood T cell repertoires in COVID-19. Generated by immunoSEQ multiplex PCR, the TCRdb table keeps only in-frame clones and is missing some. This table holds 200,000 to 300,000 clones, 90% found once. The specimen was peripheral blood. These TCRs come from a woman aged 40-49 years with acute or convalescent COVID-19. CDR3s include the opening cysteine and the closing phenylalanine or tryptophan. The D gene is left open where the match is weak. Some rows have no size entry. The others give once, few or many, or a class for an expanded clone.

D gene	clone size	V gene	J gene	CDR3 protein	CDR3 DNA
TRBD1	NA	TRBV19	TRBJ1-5	CASSIDRDDQPQHF	TGTGCCAGTAGTATTGACAGGGACGATCAGCCCCAGCATTTT
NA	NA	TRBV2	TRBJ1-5	CASSELQYLNQPQHF	TGTGCCAGCAGTGAATTACAGTATCTTAATCAGCCCCAGCATTTT
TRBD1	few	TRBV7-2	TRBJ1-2	CASSLLTGVGYTF	TGTGCCAGCAGCTTACTGACAGGGGTGGGCTACACCTTC
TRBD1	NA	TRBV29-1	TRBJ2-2	CSALDRAGNTGELFF	TGCAGCGCATTGGACAGGGCGGGGAACACCGGGGAGCTGTTTTTT
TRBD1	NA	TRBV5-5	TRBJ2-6	CASSFGDRVSGANVLTF	TGTGCCAGCAGCTTCGGGGACAGGGTGTCTGGGGCCAACGTCCTGACTTTC
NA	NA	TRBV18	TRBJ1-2	CASSPTDRPYGYTF	TGTGCCAGCTCACCAACGGACAGACCTTATGGCTACACCTTC
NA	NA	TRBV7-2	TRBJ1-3	CASSLDLSSGNTIYF	TGTGCCAGCAGCTTAGACTTAAGCTCTGGAAACACCATATATTTT
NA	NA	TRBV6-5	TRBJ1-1	CASGRVNTEAFF	TGTGCCAGCGGCCGGGTGAACACTGAAGCTTTCTTT
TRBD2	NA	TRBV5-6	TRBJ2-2	CASSLVIASGGAQTGELFF	TGTGCCAGCAGCTTGGTGATCGCTAGCGGGGGGGCCCAAACCGGGGAGCTGTTTTTT
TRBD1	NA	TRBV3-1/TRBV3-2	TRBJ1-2	CASSLEGAGGYTF	TGTGCCAGCAGCCTAGAGGGGGCAGGAGGCTACACCTTC
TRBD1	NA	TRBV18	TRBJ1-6	CASSYGQGQNSPLHF	TGTGCCAGCTCATACGGACAGGGGCAAAATTCACCCCTCCACTTT
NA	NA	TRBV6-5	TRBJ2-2	CARPESGELFF	TGTGCCAGGCCTGAGAGCGGGGAGCTGTTTTTT
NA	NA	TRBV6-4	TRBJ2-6	CASSDSVQPSSGANVLTF	TGTGCCAGCAGTGACTCGGTACAGCCGAGCTCTGGGGCCAACGTCCTGACTTTC
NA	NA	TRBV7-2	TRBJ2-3	CASSLTRVRTDTQYF	TGTGCCAGCAGCCTAACTAGAGTTCGAACAGATACGCAGTATTTT
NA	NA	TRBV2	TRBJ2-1	CASSEFRSYNEQFF	TGTGCCAGCAGTGAATTCAGATCCTACAATGAGCAGTTCTTC
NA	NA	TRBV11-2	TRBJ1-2	CASSAGGFYGYTF	TGTGCCAGCAGCGCGGGAGGGTTCTATGGCTACACCTTC
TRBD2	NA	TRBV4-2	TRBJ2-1	CASSQDFSGGAYNEQFF	TGTGCCAGCAGCCAAGATTTTAGCGGGGGGGCCTACAATGAGCAGTTCTTC
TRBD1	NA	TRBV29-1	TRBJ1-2	CSVEDRGEEDRGYGYTF	TGCAGCGTTGAAGATCGGGGAGAGGAGGACAGGGGTTATGGCTACACCTTC
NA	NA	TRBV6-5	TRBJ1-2	CASAGGGWDYGYTF	TGTGCCAGCGCGGGGGGGGGCTGGGACTATGGCTACACCTTC
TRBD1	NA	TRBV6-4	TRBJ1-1	CASSFFRDRGPNTEAFF	TGTGCCAGCAGTTTCTTTCGGGACAGGGGTCCGAACACTGAAGCTTTCTTT
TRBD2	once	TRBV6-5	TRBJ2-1	CASRTGTSSVQEQFF	TGTGCCAGCAGGACCGGGACTAGCAGTGTACAGGAGCAGTTCTTC
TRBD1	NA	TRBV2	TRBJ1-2	CASSVRGPGGYTF	TGTGCCAGCAGTGTCAGGGGGCCTGGGGGCTACACCTTC
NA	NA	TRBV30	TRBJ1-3	CAWSVGASGNTIYF	TGTGCCTGGAGTGTAGGGGCTAGTGGAAACACCATATATTTT
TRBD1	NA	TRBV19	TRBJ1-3	CASRPGTASGNTIYF	TGTGCCAGTAGGCCTGGGACAGCCTCTGGAAACACCATATATTTT
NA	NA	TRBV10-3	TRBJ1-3	CATSTASGNTIYF	TGTGCCACCTCCACAGCATCTGGAAACACCATATATTTT
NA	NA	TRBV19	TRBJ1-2	CASSLEGNYNYGYTF	TGTGCCAGTAGCCTCGAGGGCAACTACAACTATGGCTACACCTTC
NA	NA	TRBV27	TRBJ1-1	CASSLGAGAAFF	TGTGCCAGCAGTTTAGGAGCAGGGGCGGCTTTCTTT
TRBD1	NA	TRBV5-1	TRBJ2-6	CASSSRQGSSGANVLTF	TGCGCCAGCAGCTCACGACAGGGAAGCTCTGGGGCCAACGTCCTGACTTTC
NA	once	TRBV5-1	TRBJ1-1	CASSLGGTLRTEAFF	TGCGCCAGCAGCCTCGGCGGGACCCTCAGGACTGAAGCTTTCTTT
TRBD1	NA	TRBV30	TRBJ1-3	CAWGTGGGNTIYF	TGTGCCTGGGGGACAGGGGGCGGAAACACCATATATTTT
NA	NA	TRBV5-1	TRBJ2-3	CASSLVMLERGHKDTQYF	TGCGCCAGCAGCTTGGTTATGCTCGAGCGGGGACACAAAGATACGCAGTATTTT
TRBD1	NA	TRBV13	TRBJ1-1	CASSSRDRFGTEAFF	TGTGCCAGCAGCTCAAGGGACAGGTTTGGTACTGAAGCTTTCTTT
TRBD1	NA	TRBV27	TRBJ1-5	CASSSKPGQGVQPQHF	TGTGCCAGCAGTTCAAAACCGGGACAGGGGGTTCAGCCCCAGCATTTT
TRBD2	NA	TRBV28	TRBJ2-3	CASSARLARSTDTQYF	TGTGCCAGCAGTGCAAGACTAGCCCGGAGCACAGATACGCAGTATTTT
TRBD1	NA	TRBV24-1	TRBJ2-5	CATSDGQGETQYF	TGTGCCACCAGTGATGGACAGGGGGAGACCCAGTACTTC
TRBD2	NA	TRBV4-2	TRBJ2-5	CASSQELSGGSKETQYF	TGTGCCAGCAGCCAAGAGCTGAGCGGGGGGTCGAAAGAGACCCAGTACTTC
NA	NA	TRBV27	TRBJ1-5	CASSPGGGNQPQHF	TGTGCCAGCAGCCCCGGGGGGGGCAATCAGCCCCAGCATTTT
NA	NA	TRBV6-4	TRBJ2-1	CASSDSFRASVNEQFF	TGTGCCAGCAGTGACTCCTTTAGGGCTAGCGTCAATGAGCAGTTCTTC
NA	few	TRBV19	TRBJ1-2	CASSRQTNYGYTF	TGTGCCAGTAGTCGCCAGACTAACTATGGCTACACCTTC
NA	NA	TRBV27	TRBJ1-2	CASSSGGVRGYGYTF	TGTGCCAGCAGTAGCGGCGGGGTTCGGGGCTATGGCTACACCTTC
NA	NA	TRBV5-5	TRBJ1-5	CASRRGREGNQPQHF	TGTGCCAGCAGGCGAGGGAGGGAAGGCAATCAGCCCCAGCATTTT
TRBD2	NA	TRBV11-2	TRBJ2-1	CASSSQPRGDNEQFF	TGTGCCAGCAGCTCTCAGCCCCGGGGGGACAATGAGCAGTTCTTC
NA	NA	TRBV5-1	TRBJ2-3	CASSLGLAGPSTDTQYF	TGCGCCAGCAGCTTGGGTCTGGCGGGACCTAGCACAGATACGCAGTATTTT
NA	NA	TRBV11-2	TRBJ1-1	CASSSSTRGDTEAFF	TGTGCCAGCAGCTCCTCGACACGGGGGGACACTGAAGCTTTCTTT
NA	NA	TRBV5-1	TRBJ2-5	CASSSDSLQETQYF	TGCGCCAGCAGCTCTGACAGCCTCCAAGAGACCCAGTACTTC
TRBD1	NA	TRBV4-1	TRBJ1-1	CASSPFQGAAEAFF	TGCGCCAGCAGCCCATTCCAGGGGGCCGCTGAAGCTTTCTTT
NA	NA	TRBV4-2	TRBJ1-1	CASSMGGTEAFF	TGTGCCAGCAGCATGGGGGGCACTGAAGCTTTCTTT
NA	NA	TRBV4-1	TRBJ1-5	CASSQGKDIRSNQPQHF	TGCGCCAGCAGCCAAGGAAAGGACATACGGAGCAATCAGCCCCAGCATTTT